This TCR beta chain was recovered during a study of blood T cell repertoires in COVID-19. As for the study in general: COVID-19 samples collected from the United States, Italy and Spain covered acute and convalescent phases. PBMCs, B-cell-depleted T cells, or T cells provided the cDNA or gDNA that made up the material.

Original processing notes: Estimation of nucleated cell counts relied on the amplification of reference gene primers. Assay: immunoSEQ multiplex PCR; the TCRdb copy retains only in-frame clones and omits some. V and J calls and clone size are copied from that table; D and trimming were computed from the DNA. The sample has 150,000 to 200,000 clones, around nine tenths seen once; the top ten hold under 3.5%. Germline-derived CDR1 and CDR2 are SGDLS and YYNGEE. Trimming left V 1 base short and J 5 bases short, with 13 bases between. The CDR3 has 14 amino acids. The chain couples TRBV9 to TRBJ2-7, with D unclear. The clonotype originates from a man aged 70 or older with acute or convalescent COVID-19. The sample taken for sequencing was peripheral blood. Written as DNA, the CDR3 is TGTGCCAGCAGCGTAACCAGCCAGGTGGACGAGCAGTACTTC. Amino acids: CASSVTSQVDEQYF. The whole variable domain, filled in from reference TRBV9 and TRBJ2-7, reads DSGVTQTPKHLITATGQRVTLRCSPRSGDLSVYWYQQSLDQGLQFLIQYYNGEERAKGNILERFSAQQFPDLHSELNLSSLELGDSALYFCASSVTSQVDEQYFGPGTRLTVT.